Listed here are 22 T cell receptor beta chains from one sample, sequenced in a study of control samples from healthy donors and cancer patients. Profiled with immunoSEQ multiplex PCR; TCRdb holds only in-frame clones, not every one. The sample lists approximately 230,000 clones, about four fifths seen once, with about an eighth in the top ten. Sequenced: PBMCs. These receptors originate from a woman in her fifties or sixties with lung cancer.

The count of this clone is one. The CDR3: CASSPRTSGIYEQYF. CDR3 DNA sequence: TGTGCCAGCAGCCCCCGGACTAGCGGGATCTACGAGCAGTACTTC. This rearrangement joins TRBV28 to TRBJ2-7; 12 bases are a match to TRBD2. V lost 6 bases, J lost 3 bases, and 6 bases stayed unmatched. Germline V gives CDR1 MDHEN, CDR2 SYDVKM. This CDR3 is built from 15 residues.

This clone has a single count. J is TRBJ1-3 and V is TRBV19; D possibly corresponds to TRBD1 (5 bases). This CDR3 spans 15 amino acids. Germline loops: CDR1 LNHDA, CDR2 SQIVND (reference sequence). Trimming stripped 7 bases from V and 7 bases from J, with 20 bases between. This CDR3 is CASTETAGAGNTIYF. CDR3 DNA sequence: TGTGCCAGTACCGAAACAGCCGGGGCCGGGAACACCATATATTTT. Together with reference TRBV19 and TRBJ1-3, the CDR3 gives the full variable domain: DGGITQSPKYLFRKEGQNVTLSCEQNLNHDAMYWYRQDPGQGLRLIYYSQIVNDFQKGDIAEGYSVSREKKESFPLTVTSAQKNPTAFYLCASTETAGAGNTIYFGEGSWLTVV.

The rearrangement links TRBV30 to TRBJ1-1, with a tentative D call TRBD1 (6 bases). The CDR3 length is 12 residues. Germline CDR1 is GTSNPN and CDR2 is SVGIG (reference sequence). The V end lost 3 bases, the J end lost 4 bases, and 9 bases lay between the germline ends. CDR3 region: CAWSGGPTEAFF. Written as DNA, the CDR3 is TGTGCCTGGAGCGGGGGCCCCACTGAAGCTTTCTTT.

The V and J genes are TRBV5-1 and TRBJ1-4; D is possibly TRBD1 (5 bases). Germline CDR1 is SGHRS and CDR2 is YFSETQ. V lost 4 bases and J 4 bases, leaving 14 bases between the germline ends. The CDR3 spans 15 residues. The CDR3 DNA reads TGCGCCAGCAGCGACATCAGGGTCAATAATGAAAAACTGTTTTTT. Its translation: CASSDIRVNNEKLFF.

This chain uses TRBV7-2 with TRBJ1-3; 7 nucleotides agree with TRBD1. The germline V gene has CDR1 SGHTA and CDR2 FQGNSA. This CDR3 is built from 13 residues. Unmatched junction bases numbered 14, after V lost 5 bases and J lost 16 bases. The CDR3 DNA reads TGTGCCAGCAGCCTAGAAAGCACAGGGGCTCACTATTTT. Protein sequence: CASSLESTGAHYF.

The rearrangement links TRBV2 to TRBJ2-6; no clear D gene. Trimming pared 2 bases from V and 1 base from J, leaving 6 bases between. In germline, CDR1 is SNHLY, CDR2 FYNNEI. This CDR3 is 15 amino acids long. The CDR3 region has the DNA TGTGCCAGCAGTGAAATGGGTTCTGGGGCCAACGTCCTGACTTTC. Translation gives CASSEMGSGANVLTF.

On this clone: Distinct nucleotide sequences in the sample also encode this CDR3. CDR3 amino acids: CASSFAGSNQPQHF. The CDR3 region has the DNA TGTGCCAGCAGCTTCGCAGGGAGCAATCAGCCCCAGCATTTT. The rearrangement links TRBV7-9 to TRBJ1-5; perhaps TRBD1 as D (5 bases). The V end lost 3 bases, the J end lost 1 base, and 7 bases lay between the germline ends. Germline V gene lookup returns CDR1 SEHNR and CDR2 FQNEAQ (reference sequence). The CDR3 spans 14 residues.

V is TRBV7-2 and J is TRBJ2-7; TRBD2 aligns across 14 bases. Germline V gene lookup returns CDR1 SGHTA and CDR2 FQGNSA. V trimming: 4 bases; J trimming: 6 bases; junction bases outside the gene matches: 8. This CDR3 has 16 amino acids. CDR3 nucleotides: TGTGCCAGCAGCTCGACTAGCGGGGGGGCAAGGGGCGAGCAGTACTTC. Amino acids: CASSSTSGGARGEQYF.

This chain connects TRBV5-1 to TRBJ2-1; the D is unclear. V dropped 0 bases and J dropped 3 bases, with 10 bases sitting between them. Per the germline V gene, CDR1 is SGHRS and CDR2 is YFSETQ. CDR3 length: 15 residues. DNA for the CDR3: TGCGCCAGCAGCTTGGATTCGGGCGACTACAATGAGCAGTTCTTC. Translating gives CASSLDSGDYNEQFF.

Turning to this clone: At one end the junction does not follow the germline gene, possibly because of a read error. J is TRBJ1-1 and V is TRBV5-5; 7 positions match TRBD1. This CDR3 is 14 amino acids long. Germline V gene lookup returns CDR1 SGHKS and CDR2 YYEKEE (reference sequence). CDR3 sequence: CARSLGAGGTEAFF. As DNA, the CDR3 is TGCGCCCGCAGCTTGGGGGCAGGGGGGACTGAAGCTTTCTTT.

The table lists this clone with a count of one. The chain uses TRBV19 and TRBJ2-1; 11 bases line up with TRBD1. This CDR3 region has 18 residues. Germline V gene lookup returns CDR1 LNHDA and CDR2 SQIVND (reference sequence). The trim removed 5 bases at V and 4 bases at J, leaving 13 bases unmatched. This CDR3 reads CASSLEGTGGNLYNEQFF. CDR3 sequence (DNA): TGTGCCAGTAGTTTGGAGGGGACAGGGGGGAACCTATACAATGAGCAGTTCTTC.

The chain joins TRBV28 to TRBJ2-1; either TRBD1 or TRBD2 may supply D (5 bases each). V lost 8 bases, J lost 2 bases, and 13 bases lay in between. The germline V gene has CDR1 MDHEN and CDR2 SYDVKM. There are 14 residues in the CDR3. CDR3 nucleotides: TGTGCCAGCCAGGGAGAGGAAGCCTACAATGAGCAGTTCTTC. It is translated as CASQGEEAYNEQFF.

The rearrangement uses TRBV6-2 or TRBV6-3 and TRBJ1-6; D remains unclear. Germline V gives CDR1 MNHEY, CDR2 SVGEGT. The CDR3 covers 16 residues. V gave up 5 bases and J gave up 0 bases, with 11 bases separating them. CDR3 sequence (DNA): TGTGCCAGCAGTCTCAGATGGGGCTCCTATAATTCACCCCTCCACTTT. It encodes CASSLRWGSYNSPLHF.

CDR3 amino acids: CASSPTQGGGLYEQYF. The CDR3 DNA reads as TGTGCCAGCTCACCTACTCAGGGTGGGGGGCTCTACGAGCAGTACTTC. This sequence joins TRBV18 and TRBJ2-7; the D gene could be TRBD1 or TRBD2 (6 bases each). The CDR3 length is 16 residues. The V end was cut by 3 bases, the J end by 3 bases, with 18 bases between. Germline CDR1 is KGHSH and CDR2 is LQKENI.

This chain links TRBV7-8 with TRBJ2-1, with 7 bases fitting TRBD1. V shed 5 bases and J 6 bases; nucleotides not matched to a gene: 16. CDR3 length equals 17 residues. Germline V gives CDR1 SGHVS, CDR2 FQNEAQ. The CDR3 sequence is CASSPPLRDRRFNEQFF. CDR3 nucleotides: TGTGCCAGCAGCCCTCCGCTCAGGGACAGACGTTTCAATGAGCAGTTCTTC.

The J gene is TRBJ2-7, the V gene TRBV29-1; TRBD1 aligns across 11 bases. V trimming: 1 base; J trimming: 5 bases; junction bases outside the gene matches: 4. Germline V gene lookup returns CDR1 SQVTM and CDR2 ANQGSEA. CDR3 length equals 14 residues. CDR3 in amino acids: CSVEGTGGMNEQYF. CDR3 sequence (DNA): TGCAGCGTTGAAGGGACAGGGGGCATGAACGAGCAGTACTTC.

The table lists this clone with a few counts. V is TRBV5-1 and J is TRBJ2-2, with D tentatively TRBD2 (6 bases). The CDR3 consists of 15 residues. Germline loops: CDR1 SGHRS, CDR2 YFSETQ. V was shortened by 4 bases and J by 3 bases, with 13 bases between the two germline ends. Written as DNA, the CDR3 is TGCGCCAGCAGCCAAAATCCGGGGGACACCGGGGAGCTGTTTTTT. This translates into CASSQNPGDTGELFF.

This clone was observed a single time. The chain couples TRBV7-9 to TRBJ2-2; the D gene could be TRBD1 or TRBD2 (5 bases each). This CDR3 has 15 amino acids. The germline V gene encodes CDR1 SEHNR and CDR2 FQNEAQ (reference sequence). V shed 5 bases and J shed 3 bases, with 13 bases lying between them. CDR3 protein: CASSRGGFYTGELFF. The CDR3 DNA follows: TGTGCCAGCAGCCGGGGCGGCTTCTACACCGGGGAGCTGTTTTTT.

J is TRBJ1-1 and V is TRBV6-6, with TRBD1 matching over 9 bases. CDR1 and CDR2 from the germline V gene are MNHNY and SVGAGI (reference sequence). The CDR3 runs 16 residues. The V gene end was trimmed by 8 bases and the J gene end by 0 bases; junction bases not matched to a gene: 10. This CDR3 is CASALGQGIMNTEAFF. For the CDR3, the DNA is TGTGCCAGCGCCTTAGGACAGGGGATTATGAACACTGAAGCTTTCTTT.

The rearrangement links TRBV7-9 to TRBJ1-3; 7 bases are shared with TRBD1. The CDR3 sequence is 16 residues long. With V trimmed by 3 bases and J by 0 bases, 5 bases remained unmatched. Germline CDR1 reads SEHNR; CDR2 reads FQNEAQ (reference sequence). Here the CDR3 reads CASSLAGGVSGNTIYF. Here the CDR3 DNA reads TGTGCCAGCAGCTTGGCAGGGGGTGTCTCTGGAAACACCATATATTTT.

CDR3 loop: CSVGSLAEAFF. CDR3 coding DNA: TGCAGCGTTGGGTCGCTCGCTGAAGCTTTCTTT. The V and J genes are TRBV29-1 and TRBJ1-1; D is undetermined. The length of the CDR3 is 11 residues. V lost 4 bases and J lost 6, with 9 bases in between. The germline gives CDR1 SQVTM, CDR2 ANQGSEA.

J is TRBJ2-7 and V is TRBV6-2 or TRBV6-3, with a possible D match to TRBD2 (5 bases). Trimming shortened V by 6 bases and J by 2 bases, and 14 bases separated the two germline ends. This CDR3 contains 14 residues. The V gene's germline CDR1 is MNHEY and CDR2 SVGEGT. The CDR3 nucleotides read TGTGCCAGCAGGCCTTCCGCCGGGGCCTACGAGCAGTACTTC. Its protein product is CASRPSAGAYEQYF.